This T cell receptor (beta chain) was identified in a study of cytomegalovirus exposure and HLA in healthy donors (dated by TCRdb to 2015 to 2018). About the full investigation: An earlier analysis of several hundred of the donors reported 250 to 350 Gb of sequence data and 95 million to 130 million unique TCR beta sequences obtained from roughly 170 million T cells. An early release that covered 500 to 800 HLA-typed donors contained 250 to 350 gigabases of sequencing data and 75 million to 100 million unique TCR sequences. Among the roughly 380 genotyped donors, around 81% belonged to the genetic ancestry cluster associated with self-reported Caucasian donors. The study aimed to test whether cataloging public T cell receptors could reveal signatures of past pathogen exposure. The study profiled the T cell repertoires of 666 subjects by immunosequencing and related them to cytomegalovirus serostatus. Along with the roughly 710-subject first cohort, a separate validation cohort of 120 different subjects was used. To predict cytomegalovirus infection status, the study combined high-throughput TCR immunosequencing, statistical association of individual TCRs with disease status, and machine learning. A later analysis re-analyzed previously published TCR beta repertoires from 650 to 800 donors and added high-resolution HLA genotyping to study TCR occurrence patterns. Rather than drawing on any new phenotypic data, the later analysis identified candidate immune exposures from TCR beta sequences and the way those sequences occurred across donors. An earlier analysis of a few hundred of the donors applied high-throughput TCR beta sequencing to assess whether each TCR beta V gene segment acted as functional or pseudogenic. Alongside the repertoire data, information on donor age, sex, ethnicity and CMV serostatus was compiled. Genome-wide SNP genotypes for about 55% of the roughly 670 donors were used in a later genetic analysis, which treated that subset as a discovery cohort. Every discovery cohort repertoire had been produced on one sequencing platform. HLA typing covered class I and class II loci at four-digit resolution. The number of typed donors differed by locus: about 620-630 for A, B, C, DRB1 and DQB1; some 500 for DQA1; approximately 600 for DPA1; and roughly 490 for DPB1. Several DR-DQ haplotypes were treated as single units for association and clustering because of strong linkage in the cohort. Among roughly 400 genotyped donors of the cohort, an average of around 240,000 unique TCR beta nucleotide sequences was sequenced per donor, of which about 19% were non-productive. Broader findings and caveats from the paper: In a later genetic analysis, a missense DCLRE1C variant was associated with V-gene and J-gene trimming of TCR beta chains, and the association was replicated in an independent cohort. Compared with the 666-donor mean, donors in an Asian-associated ancestry cluster had fewer N-insertions in productive TCRs, according to a later genetic analysis. A further reported finding was that TCR beta sequences accurately predicted the HLA-A and HLA-B alleles for most subjects in the first cohort. Broadly in line with IMGT annotations, most TCR beta V segments showed up in productive rearrangements about 87% or about 30% of the time in an earlier analysis of 587 of the donors. In a later analysis, HLA-associated TCR beta chains showed more clonal expansion and lower generation probabilities than non-associated chains that were equally common. Some IMGT-functional V segments, including TRBV6-2 and TRBV6-3, could not be distinguished by the 87-base-pair reads and were therefore excluded. Roughly 17 rarely observed V segments, including chromosome 9 orphons, were excluded from the earlier analysis of a few hundred of the donors because counts were too low. In a later analysis, the rate of TCR association differed among HLA loci, with DRB1 alleles having the most associated TCRs and HLA-C alleles having the fewest. Correlated functional status among segregating V segments might reflect linkage disequilibrium, but an unknown experimental factor could not be ruled out. In both the original and validation cohorts, the classifier was reported to diagnose cytomegalovirus status with high specificity and sensitivity. According to a later analysis, most CMV-associated TCR beta chains appeared to be HLA-restricted, and the HLA associations seemed to be driven largely by CMV exposure. The cohort was sequenced for TCR beta chains only, and without alpha or paired-chain data the features that could be detected were limited. Because HLA typing was unavailable for some donors at each locus, only the typed subset was used in association tests. Strong co-occurrence of HLA alleles, especially DR and DQ, made assigning TCR associations to individual alleles difficult. CMV serostatus was the only immune exposure information available for the cohort. Specific HLA alleles were associated with over 15,000 TCR beta sequences at a false discovery rate of 0.05 in a later analysis. Sequencing depth was assumed to be roughly uniform across donors in the presence/absence analyses, though that assumption may not hold. A cluster of highly shared sequence variants was judged likely to represent a technical artifact of the sequencing pipeline. A later analysis reported that several top co-occurrence clusters appeared linked to parvovirus B19, influenza, CMV and Epstein-Barr virus. Three of the identified cytomegalovirus-associated TCR beta chains were confirmed in vitro to be specific for cytomegalovirus antigens. Most TCR sequences were observed very rarely across donors, whereas some public TCRs were present in many individuals. The study listed 164 TCR beta chains as associated with cytomegalovirus. It was suggested by the authors that the approach could potentially be generalized to other disease states and immunological phenotypes.

A few counts support this clone. Its antigen has not been determined. Relative to the germline gene, one junction end is altered; a read error may explain this. Library generation was performed with the immunoSEQ multiplex PCR assay. A mixture of 60 forward primers for TCR Vbeta segments and 13 reverse primers for TCR Jbeta segments was used in the multiplex PCR. The CDR3 region of rearranged TCR beta genes was amplified from genomic DNA with a multiplex PCR assay. Amplified TCR beta libraries were sequenced as 87-base-pair reads on the Illumina HiSeq System. The published analysis was carried out like this. Across the 600 to 700 repertoires, a later analysis counted roughly 84 million unique TCR beta chains, around 10 million of which were shared by at least two donors. To remove PCR and sequencing errors, raw reads were error-corrected and collapsed into unique sequences using a nearest-neighbor algorithm that merged closely related sequences. Alignment of CDR3 sequences to IMGT reference sequences was used to assign V, D and J gene segments. For a sequence to be retained, a match of at least six nucleotides to both a V gene segment and a J gene segment was required. A rearrangement was called productive if the CDR3 had no stop codons and remained in frame with V and J, and every other rearrangement was called non-productive. Following IMGT convention, CDR3 was defined as the stretch from the second conserved V-encoded cysteine to the conserved J-encoded phenylalanine. The earlier analysis of about 570 of the donors excluded any sequence lacking an unambiguous match to a single V gene segment. In an earlier analysis of 587 of the donors, V segments were called functional above 56.7% productive rearrangements and were called segregating when the between-donor standard deviation exceeded 5%. A statistical classification framework was built to diagnose cytomegalovirus status from the catalog of TCR beta chain sequences. A later analysis assigned V and J genes by comparing TCR nucleotide sequences with IMGT/GENE-DB human TR gene sequences. A later analysis assigned CDR3 sequences and most-parsimonious VDJ recombination scenarios with the TCRdist pipeline. In a later analysis, every TCR beta chain was defined by the combination of its CDR3 amino acid sequence and its V-gene family, and reads without a unique V-gene family were dropped. As a way to deal with suspected cross-contamination and a sequencing artifact, a later analysis dropped 640 or so nucleotide sequences that were highly shared and had low generation probability. For each public chain, a later analysis derived a clonal expansion index from normalized ranks of inferred template counts within each repertoire. In a later analysis, generation probabilities were computed with a VDJ recombination model fitted to out-of-frame rearrangements, and the resulting probabilities were checked against IGoR. In a later analysis, TCR-TCR, TCR-HLA and TCR-CMV co-occurrence was scored with hypergeometric tests, and a repertoire-size bias correction was applied to TCR pairs. False discovery rates were estimated in a later analysis by permuting HLA or CMV assignments 20 times. In a later analysis, co-occurring TCRs were grouped with DBSCAN, and TCRdist sequence similarity was added when clustering was performed within HLA-allele-positive subsets. Repertoires with fewer than 30,000 or more than 120,000 public chains, plus five repertoires with anomalous nucleotide sharing, were excluded from co-occurrence clustering. TCRdb limited this immuneACCESS table to in-frame rearrangements with V and J called. A share of clones is missing; checked studies link under half to unresolved V genes, and the rest is unexplained. The DNA was the basis for D and trimming; V, J and clone size are from that table. Recorded for this sample are 100,000 to 150,000 clones; about four fifths of them occurred a single time. In total, the top ten clones hold more than 1.5% of the sample.

The cohort was made up of 500 to 850 healthy bone marrow donors. At the time of sampling, all cohort members were nominally healthy, though unrecorded immune exposures were likely present. The donor tested CMV seronegative and was one of the 352 seronegative cohort members. A peripheral blood sample was collected from each donor, and TCR beta sequencing was performed on peripheral blood mononuclear cells. The Qiagen DNeasy Blood Extraction Kit was used to extract genomic DNA from the blood cell samples. From cysteine to phenylalanine, the CDR3 is 12 amino acids long. The only DNA kept is the CDR3, 36 bases in frame from the first base. Per the germline V gene, SGHVS is the CDR1 and FQNEAQ is the CDR2.

The TCR sequence derives from a man between 18 and 29 years old in good health and CMV-seronegative. Recombination joined TRBV7-8 with TRBJ2-7, and possibly TRBD2, on 5 matching bases. The sequenced sample was PBMCs. The DNA sequence is given as TGTTCCAGGAGGTTGACGGCCCACGAGCAGTACTTC. This sequence encodes CSRRLTAHEQYF.